This TCR beta chain comes out of a study of blood T cell repertoires in COVID-19. This clone was detected only a few times. Authors' data handling: Reference gene primer amplification gave estimated nucleated cell counts. Some clones are missing from TCRdb's copy, which holds only in-frame ones; the method was immunoSEQ multiplex PCR. V and J calls and clone size are those listed in that table; D and trimming were worked out from the DNA. Of roughly 200,000 clones detected, around nine tenths appear once; the ten largest clones hold about 6%. Germline CDR1 is MRHNA and CDR2 is SNTAGT. The CDR3 has 14 residues. V lost 2 bases to trimming and J lost 5 bases; unmatched junction nucleotides: 0.

This TCR derives from a man in his sixties who had recovered from COVID-19. Sample: peripheral blood. The gene calls are TRBV6-4 and TRBJ2-3, with 11 bases identical to TRBD2. CDR3 residues: CASSDGLAGDTQYF. The CDR3, as DNA: TGTGCCAGCAGTGACGGACTAGCGGGAGATACGCAGTATTTT.